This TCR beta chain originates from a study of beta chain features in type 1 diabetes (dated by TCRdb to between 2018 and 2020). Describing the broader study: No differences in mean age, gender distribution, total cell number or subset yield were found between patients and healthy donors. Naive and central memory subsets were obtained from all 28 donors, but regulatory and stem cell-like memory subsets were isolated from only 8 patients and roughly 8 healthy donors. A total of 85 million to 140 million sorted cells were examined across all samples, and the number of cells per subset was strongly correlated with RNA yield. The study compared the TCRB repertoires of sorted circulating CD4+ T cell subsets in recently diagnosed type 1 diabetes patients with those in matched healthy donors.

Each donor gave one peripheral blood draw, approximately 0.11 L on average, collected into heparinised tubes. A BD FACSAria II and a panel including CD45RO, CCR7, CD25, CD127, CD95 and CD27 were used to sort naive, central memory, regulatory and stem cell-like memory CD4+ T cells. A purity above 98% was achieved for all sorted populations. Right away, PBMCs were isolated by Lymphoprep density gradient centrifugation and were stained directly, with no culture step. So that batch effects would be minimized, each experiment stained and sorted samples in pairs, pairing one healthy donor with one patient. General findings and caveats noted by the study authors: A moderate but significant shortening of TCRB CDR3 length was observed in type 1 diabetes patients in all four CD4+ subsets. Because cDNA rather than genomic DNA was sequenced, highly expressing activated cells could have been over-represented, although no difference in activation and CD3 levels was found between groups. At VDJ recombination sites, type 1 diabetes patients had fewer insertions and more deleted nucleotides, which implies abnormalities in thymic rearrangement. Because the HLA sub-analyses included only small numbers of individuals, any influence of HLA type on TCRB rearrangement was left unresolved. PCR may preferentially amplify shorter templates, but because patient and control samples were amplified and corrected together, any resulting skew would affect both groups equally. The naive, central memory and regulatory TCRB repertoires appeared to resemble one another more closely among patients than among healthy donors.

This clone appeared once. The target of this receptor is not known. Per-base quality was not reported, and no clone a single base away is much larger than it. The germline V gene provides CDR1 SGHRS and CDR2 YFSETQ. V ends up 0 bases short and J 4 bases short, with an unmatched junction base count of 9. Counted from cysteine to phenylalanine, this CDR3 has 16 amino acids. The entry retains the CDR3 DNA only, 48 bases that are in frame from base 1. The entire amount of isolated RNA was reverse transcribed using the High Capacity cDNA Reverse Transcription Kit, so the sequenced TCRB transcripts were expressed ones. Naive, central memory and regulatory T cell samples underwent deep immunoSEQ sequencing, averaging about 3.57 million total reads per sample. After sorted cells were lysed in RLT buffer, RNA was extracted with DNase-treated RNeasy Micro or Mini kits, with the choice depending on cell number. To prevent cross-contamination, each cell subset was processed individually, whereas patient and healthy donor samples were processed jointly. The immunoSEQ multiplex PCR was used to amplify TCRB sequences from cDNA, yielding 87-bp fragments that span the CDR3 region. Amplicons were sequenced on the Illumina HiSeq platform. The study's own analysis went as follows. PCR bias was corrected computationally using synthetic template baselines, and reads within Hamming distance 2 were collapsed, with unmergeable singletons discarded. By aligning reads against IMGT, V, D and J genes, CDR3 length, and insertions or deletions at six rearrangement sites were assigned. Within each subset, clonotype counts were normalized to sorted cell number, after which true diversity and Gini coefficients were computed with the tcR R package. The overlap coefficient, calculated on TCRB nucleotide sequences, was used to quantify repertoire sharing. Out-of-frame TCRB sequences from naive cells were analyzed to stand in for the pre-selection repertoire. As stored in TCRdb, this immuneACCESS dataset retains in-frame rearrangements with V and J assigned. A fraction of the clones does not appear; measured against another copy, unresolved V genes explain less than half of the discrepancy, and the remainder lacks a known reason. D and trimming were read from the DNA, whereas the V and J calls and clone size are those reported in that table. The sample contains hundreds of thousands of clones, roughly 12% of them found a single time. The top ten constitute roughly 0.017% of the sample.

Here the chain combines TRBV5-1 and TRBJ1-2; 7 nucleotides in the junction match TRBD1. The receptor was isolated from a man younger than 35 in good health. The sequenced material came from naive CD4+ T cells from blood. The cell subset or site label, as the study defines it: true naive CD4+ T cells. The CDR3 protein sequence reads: CASSLDQGDATYGYTF. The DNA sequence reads TGCGCCAGCAGCTTGGACCAGGGGGATGCTACCTATGGCTACACCTTC.